What follows are 21 T cell receptor beta chains derived from one specimen sequenced in a study of CD8+CD57+ T cells in acquired aplastic anemia. Patients who underwent sequencing had shown CD8+CD57+ cell expansion by flow cytometry. Genomic DNA, serving as template, underwent TCR beta VDJ and CDR3 profiling. TCRdb itself ran the reads through MiXCR, one entry per CDR3 protein. The sample shows about 180,000 distinct CDR3 sequences, under 50% of them seen only once. Sequencing was done on a sample of sorted CD4+, CD8+, or CD8+CD57+ T cells (not recorded which) from PBMCs. These TCRs come from a human donor with aplastic anemia.

In its sample, this clonotype was seen many times. The chain carries TRBV5-4 and TRBJ1-4; D unresolved. V was shortened by 3 bases and J by 0 bases, with 6 bases between the two germline ends. The CDR3 extends over 14 amino acids. Germline-derived CDR1 and CDR2 are SGHNT and YYREEE (reference sequence). CDR3 loop: CASSSLSTNEKLFF. CDR3 bases: TGTGCCAGCAGCTCTCTATCAACTAATGAAAAACTGTTTTTT.

This chain connects TRBV29-1 to TRBJ1-1; D remains ambiguous. The CDR3 contains 13 residues. Trimming removed 4 bases at V and 4 bases at J, with 13 bases between. Germline V gene data show CDR1 as SQVTM and CDR2 as ANQGSEA. The CDR3 DNA reads TGCAGCGTTGCGCCGGGAGCTGGCACTGAAGCTTTCTTT. This sequence encodes CSVAPGAGTEAFF.

J is TRBJ2-7 and V is TRBV10-3; 8 positions match TRBD1. This CDR3 has 14 amino acids. Germline CDR1 and CDR2: ENHRY and SYGVKD. Germline trimming cut 2 bases from V and 2 bases from J; bases unmatched to any gene: 2. The CDR3 is CAISEGTGAYEQYF. The CDR3 DNA reads TGTGCCATCAGTGAGGGGACAGGAGCCTACGAGCAGTACTTC.

The V call is TRBV10-2, the J call TRBJ1-5; 9 bases match TRBD1. Germline V CDR1 and CDR2: WSHSY, SAAADI. The CDR3 covers 17 residues. V trimming: 8 bases; J trimming: 6 bases; junction bases outside the gene matches: 17. This CDR3 reads CASAQGTGLVLGQPQHF. DNA of the CDR3: TGCGCCAGCGCACAAGGGACAGGGCTCGTTTTGGGTCAGCCCCAGCATTTT.

This chain joins TRBV10-3 and TRBJ1-1; tentative D call: TRBD1 (5 bases). The CDR3 extends over 16 amino acids. Trimming pared 2 bases from V and 3 bases from J, leaving 16 bases between. The V gene's germline CDR1 is ENHRY and CDR2 SYGVKD. CDR3 nucleotide sequence: TGTGCCATCAGTGAGGCAGGGAGCGGGGGGGACACTGAAGCTTTCTTT. Amino acids: CAISEAGSGGDTEAFF.

The sample holds many counts of this clonotype. The CDR3 is CSAPRLAQETQYF. DNA for the CDR3: TGCAGTGCACCTCGACTGGCCCAAGAGACCCAGTACTTC. V is TRBV20-1 and J is TRBJ2-5; D remains unclear. The germline V gene has CDR1 DFQATT and CDR2 SNEGSKA (reference sequence). The CDR3 sequence is 13 residues long. V gave up 6 bases and J gave up 1 base, with 12 bases separating them.

The V call is TRBV25-1, the J call TRBJ2-5, with 7 bases that match TRBD1. J gave up 0 bases and V 9 bases, and 10 bases lay outside the gene matches. The CDR3 runs to 15 residues. Per germline, CDR1 MGHDK and CDR2 SYGVNS. CDR3 sequence: CASSPGQLYQETQYF. Here the CDR3 DNA reads TGTGCCAGTTCTCCGGGACAGTTGTACCAAGAGACCCAGTACTTC.

The chain has TRBV15 and TRBJ2-5; no clear D. The V gene lost 0 bases and the J gene lost 1 base, with 15 bases spanning the gap. In germline, CDR1 is LNHNV, CDR2 YYDKDF (reference sequence). The CDR3 runs 17 residues. The CDR3 here is CATSRDDGSGPQETQYF. The CDR3 DNA is TGTGCCACCAGCAGAGATGACGGCTCTGGCCCCCAAGAGACCCAGTACTTC.

This clonotype was picked up many times. DNA of the CDR3: TGTGCCAGCTCACCCGACGGGGCTAGCTACGAGCAGTACTTC. As protein: CASSPDGASYEQYF. The chain employs TRBV18 and TRBJ2-7; D possibly uses TRBD1 or TRBD2 (5 bases each). The germline V gene has CDR1 KGHSH and CDR2 LQKENI. The V end was cut by 3 bases, the J end by 3 bases, with 12 bases between. CDR3 length: 14 residues. The complete variable domain, with remaining parts taken from reference TRBV18 and TRBJ2-7, reads NAGVMQNPRHLVRRRGQEARLRCSPMKGHSHVYWYRQLPEEGLKFMVYLQKENIIDESGMPKERFSAEFPKEGPSILRIQQVVRGDSAAYFCASSPDGASYEQYFGPGTRLTVT.

This clonotype was seen a handful of times. A read error is possible here, since a much larger clone lies one base away. V usage is TRBV19 and J usage is TRBJ1-2; D gene unclear. There are 15 residues in the CDR3. Germline lookup yields CDR1 LNHDA and CDR2 SQIVND (reference sequence). The CDR3 sequence is CDSSMGEDGNYGYTF. The CDR3 DNA follows: TGTGACAGTAGTATGGGTGAGGACGGGAACTATGGCTACACCTTC.

This clonotype was observed a single time. The chain couples TRBV20-1 to TRBJ1-1; D is unresolved. Germline assignment: CDR1 DFQATT and CDR2 SNEGSKA (reference sequence). V dropped 5 bases and J dropped 1 base, with 5 bases sitting between them. This CDR3 spans 11 amino acids. This chain's CDR3 is CSAFTNTEAFF. The CDR3 DNA reads TGCAGTGCTTTCACGAACACTGAAGCTTTCTTT.

This clonotype was found many times. The chain links TRBV20-1 to TRBJ1-2, with D perhaps TRBD1 (6 bases). The V end lost 1 base, the J end lost 8 bases, and 14 bases lay between the germline ends. This CDR3 comprises 13 residues. Germline V gene data show CDR1 as DFQATT and CDR2 as SNEGSKA (reference sequence). CDR3 sequence reads: CSARGTQGYGYTF. The CDR3 nucleotides read TGCAGTGCTAGAGGGACACAGGGTTACGGCTACACCTTC.

This clonotype occurred many times. This chain joins TRBV19 and TRBJ2-3, with TRBD2 matching over 10 bases. The germline V gene has CDR1 LNHDA and CDR2 SQIVND (reference sequence). This CDR3 spans 14 amino acids. Unmatched junction bases numbered 5, after V lost 5 bases and J lost 6 bases. The CDR3 here is CASSEGTSADTQYF. In DNA, the CDR3 is TGTGCCAGTAGTGAGGGGACTAGCGCCGATACGCAGTATTTT.

A few counts support this clonotype. This sequence joins TRBV29-1 and TRBJ1-2; D is perhaps TRBD1 (5 bases). The CDR3 totals 13 residues. V dropped 3 bases and J dropped 4 bases, with 12 bases sitting between them. CDR1 and CDR2 from the germline V gene are SQVTM and ANQGSEA. CDR3 coding DNA: TGCAGCGTTGACGGTGGGGCTACCTATGGCTACACCTTC. Its translation is CSVDGGATYGYTF.

This chain uses TRBV19 with TRBJ2-5, with a weak D call TRBD1 (6 bases). CDR1 LNHDA and CDR2 SQIVND come from the germline V gene (reference sequence). This CDR3 has 16 amino acids. V lost 3 bases to trimming and J lost 4 bases, with 18 bases between them. CDR3 nucleotides: TGTGCCAGTAGTATGGGGGCAGCAAAGTTTTTAGAGACCCAGTACTTC. Its translation: CASSMGAAKFLETQYF.

The chain uses TRBV2 and TRBJ1-3, with TRBD1 matching over 7 bases. CDR3 length: 15 residues. V dropped 9 bases and J dropped 1; count of bases not matched to a gene: 9. CDR1 SNHLY and CDR2 FYNNEI come from the germline V gene. The CDR3 is CASSTGHPSGNTIYF. Written as DNA, the CDR3 is TGTGCCAGTTCGACAGGGCACCCGTCTGGAAACACCATATATTTT.

This chain's CDR3 is CASRDSRSPGELFF. The DNA of the CDR3 is TGTGCCAGCAGAGACTCGCGGTCCCCCGGGGAGCTGTTTTTT. The chain recombines TRBV6-2 or TRBV6-3 with TRBJ2-2; D unclear. CDR3 size: 14 residues. Germline V gene data show CDR1 as MNHEY and CDR2 as SVGEGT. The germline V and J ends were trimmed by 6 bases and 6 bases, with 14 bases remaining between them.

V usage is TRBV5-1 and J usage is TRBJ2-7, with TRBD1 matching over 8 bases. Germline CDR1 reads SGHRS; CDR2 reads YFSETQ. The V and J ends lost 4 bases and 3 bases, in that order; junction bases with no gene match: 9. The CDR3 length is 15 residues. In DNA form, the CDR3 reads TGCGCCAGCAGCGAACGGACAGGGAGGCGCTACGAGCAGTACTTC. This translates into CASSERTGRRYEQYF.

The chain links TRBV25-1 to TRBJ2-5; no clear D gene. Trimming stripped 3 bases from V and 4 bases from J, with 12 bases between. Per the germline V gene, CDR1 is MGHDK and CDR2 is SYGVNS. This CDR3 is built from 14 residues. The DNA for the CDR3 is TGTGCCAGCAGTGATCCCCGGGCCGGAGAGACCCAGTACTTC. It translates to CASSDPRAGETQYF. Using reference TRBV25-1 and TRBJ2-5 for the parts outside the CDR3, the full variable domain is EADIYQTPRYLVIGTGKKITLECSQTMGHDKMYWYQQDPGMELHLIHYSYGVNSTEKGDLSSESTVSRIRTEHFPLTLESARPSHTSQYLCASSDPRAGETQYFGPGTRLLVL.

A word on this clonotype: A much larger clone differs from this one at a single base, so this may be a read error. The V gene is TRBV7-3, the J gene TRBJ2-3; 13 bases fit TRBD2. The trim removed 5 bases at V and 6 bases at J, leaving 8 bases unmatched. This CDR3 spans 16 amino acids. The germline CDR1 and CDR2 sequences are SGHTA and FQGTGA. CDR3 coding DNA: TGTGCCAGCAGCGAGGGACTAGCGGGGTCGTTGGATACGCAGTATTTT. Translation gives CASSEGLAGSLDTQYF. The variable domain in full, completed from reference TRBV7-3 and TRBJ2-3, reads GAGVSQTPSNKVTEKGKYVELRCDPISGHTALYWYRQSLGQGPEFLIYFQGTGAADDSGLPNDRFFAVRPEGSVSTLKIQRTERGDSAVYLCASSEGLAGSLDTQYFGPGTRLTVL.

The chain couples TRBV9 to TRBJ2-3; 7 bases match TRBD2. The V segment lost 3 bases and the J segment 2 bases; nucleotides outside the gene matches: 6. There are 15 residues in the CDR3. CDR1 SGDLS and CDR2 YYNGEE come from the germline V gene. CDR3 protein: CASSAGGGNTDTQYF. CDR3 DNA: TGTGCCAGCAGCGCGGGAGGTGGGAACACAGATACGCAGTATTTT.